This T cell receptor (beta chain) appears in the sequencing data of a study of blood T cell repertoires in COVID-19. The overall study: From T cells, B-cell-depleted T cells, or PBMCs came the material, which was cDNA or gDNA.

V gave up 2 bases and J gave up 6 bases, with 23 bases separating them. CDR3 length equals 19 residues. CDR1 and CDR2 (germline): LGHDT, YNNKEL (reference sequence). Here immunoSEQ multiplex PCR was the method, and the copy in TCRdb shows in-frame clones only, minus some. The repertoire includes hundreds of thousands of clones, approximately 88% of them detected once, and 1% sits in the top ten. Clinical history reported by participants formed the basis on which cohorts were assigned. Recovery among Cohort 3 donors was established by two negative PCRs, clearance, or symptom resolution. This receptor was obtained from a woman in her twenties or thirties who had recovered from COVID-19. The sample was PBMCs or T cells enriched from blood (not recorded which). V gene TRBV3-1 (or the pseudogene TRBV3-2) combines with J gene TRBJ1-6; D is ambiguous. CDR3 residues: CASSQLIASGRGVNSPLHF. Written as DNA, the CDR3 is TGTGCCAGCAGCCAACTTATTGCTTCGGGGAGAGGCGTTAATTCACCCCTCCACTTT.